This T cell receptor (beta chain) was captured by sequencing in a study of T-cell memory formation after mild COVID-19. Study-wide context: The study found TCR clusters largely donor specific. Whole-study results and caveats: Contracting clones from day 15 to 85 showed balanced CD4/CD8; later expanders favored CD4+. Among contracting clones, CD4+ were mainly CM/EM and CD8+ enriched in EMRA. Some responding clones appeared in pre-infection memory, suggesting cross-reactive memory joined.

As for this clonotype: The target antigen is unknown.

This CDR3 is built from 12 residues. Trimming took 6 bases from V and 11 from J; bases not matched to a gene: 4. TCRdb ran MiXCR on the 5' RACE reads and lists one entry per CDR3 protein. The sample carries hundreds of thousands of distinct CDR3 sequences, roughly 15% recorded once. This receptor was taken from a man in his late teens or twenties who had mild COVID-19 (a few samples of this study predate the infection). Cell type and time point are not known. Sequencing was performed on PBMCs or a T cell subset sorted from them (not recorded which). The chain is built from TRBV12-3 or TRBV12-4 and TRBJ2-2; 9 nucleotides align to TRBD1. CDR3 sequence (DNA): TGTGCCAGCAGGACAGGGGGTTTCGAGCTGTTTTTT. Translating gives CASRTGGFELFF.